This T cell receptor beta chain was identified during a study of blood T cell repertoires in COVID-19. For the study at large: Both acute and convalescent COVID-19 samples were obtained from the United States, Italy and Spain. The analysed material was cDNA or gDNA that came from T cells, B-cell-depleted T cells, or PBMCs.

Germline CDR1 SEHNR, CDR2 FQNEAQ (reference sequence). V lost 3 bases and J lost 7; bases outside the gene matches: 5. The CDR3 contains 15 residues. Per the original data handling: Amplification of reference gene primers provided the estimated nucleated cell counts. Profiled with immunoSEQ multiplex PCR; TCRdb holds only in-frame clones, not every one. D and trimming were read from the DNA, whereas the V and J calls and clone size are those reported in that table. The sample includes 35,000 to 45,000 clones, 60% to 80% of them seen just once. The chain has TRBV7-9 and TRBJ2-1; 11 positions agree with TRBD2. Sequenced material: peripheral blood. The clonotype originates from a woman of 80 years or more with acute or convalescent COVID-19. CDR3 loop: CASSLVAGGWNEQFF. The CDR3 region has the DNA TGTGCCAGCAGCTTGGTAGCGGGAGGGTGGAATGAGCAGTTCTTC.